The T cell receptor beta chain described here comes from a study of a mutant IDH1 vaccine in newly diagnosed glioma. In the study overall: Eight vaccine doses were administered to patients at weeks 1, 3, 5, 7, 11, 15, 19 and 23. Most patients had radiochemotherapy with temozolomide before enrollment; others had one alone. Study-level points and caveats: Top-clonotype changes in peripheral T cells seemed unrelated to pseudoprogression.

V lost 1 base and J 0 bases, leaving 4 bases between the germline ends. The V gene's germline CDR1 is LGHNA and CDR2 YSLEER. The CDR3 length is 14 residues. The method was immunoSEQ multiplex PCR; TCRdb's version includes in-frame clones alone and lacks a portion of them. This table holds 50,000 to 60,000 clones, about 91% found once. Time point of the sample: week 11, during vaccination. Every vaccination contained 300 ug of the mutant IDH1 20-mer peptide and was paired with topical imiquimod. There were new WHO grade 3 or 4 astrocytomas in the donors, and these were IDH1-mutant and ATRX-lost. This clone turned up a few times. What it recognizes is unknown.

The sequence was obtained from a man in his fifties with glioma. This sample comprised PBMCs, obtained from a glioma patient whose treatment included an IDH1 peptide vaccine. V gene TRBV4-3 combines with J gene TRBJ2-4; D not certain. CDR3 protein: CASSQGTAKNIQYF. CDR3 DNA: TGCGCCAGCAGCCAAGGGACAGCCAAAAACATTCAGTACTTC.